This T cell receptor (beta chain) appears in the sequencing data of a study of a mutant IDH1 vaccine in newly diagnosed glioma (dated by TCRdb to the early 2020s). For the wider study: Vaccination began 4-6 weeks after radiotherapy alone, or alongside temozolomide cycles in the chemotherapy-containing groups. Of the roughly 33 treated patients, around 62% were male and approximately 40% were female, and a mean age of roughly 40 years was recorded. Before enrollment, patients had received standard therapy of radiotherapy alone, temozolomide alone, or radiochemotherapy with temozolomide; most received the combination. The week-35 safety follow-up was designated visit V12, and the week-47 end of study was designated visit V13. Peripheral blood samples were drawn at six visits, namely V03 (baseline), V05, V07, V10, V12 and V13. For exploratory analyses, approximately 23 treated patients had longitudinal TCRB deep sequencing done wherever samples were available. Broad study findings and their caveats: Availability determined which PBMC samples were chosen for TCRB deep sequencing. No apparent relationship was observed between pseudoprogression and alterations in the top peripheral T cell clonotypes detected by TCRB sequencing. Vaccine-induced immune responses across multiple MHC alleles were detected in approximately 93% of patients. According to the authors, sample limitations meant that analyses of patient blood samples could not be reproduced.

Counted from cysteine to phenylalanine, this CDR3 has 13 amino acids. Of the read, only the CDR3 DNA is kept; its 39 bases are in frame from base 1. CDR1 MNHNS and CDR2 SASEGT are derived from the germline V gene. V loses 0 bases, J loses 6 bases, and the germline ends lie 6 bases apart. The method was the immunoSEQ multiplex PCR assay. Rearranged TCR beta chain sequences were amplified using the hsTCRB Kit according to the manufacturer's protocol. TCRB libraries were sequenced on an Illumina MiSeq. The paper's processing steps were these. The proprietary platform of the kit vendor was used for demultiplexing, trimming and gene mapping. Imported from immuneACCESS, the table was reduced by TCRdb to in-frame sequences with V and J called. These copies leave out some clones; in studies compared against another copy, an unresolved V gene accounts for under half, and the cause of the remainder is not known. V and J calls and clone size are as listed in that table; D and trimming were resolved from the DNA. This sample lists around 32,000 clones; around 79% were detected once. Roughly 8.8% of the sample rests with the top ten.

The meaning of the sample's time point label: week 35, safety follow-up. Each vaccine dose was 300 ug of a 20-mer mutant IDH1 peptide in Montanide, given subcutaneously with topical imiquimod. Across visits V03 through V10, patients got a total of eight vaccinations, given in weeks 1, 3, 5, 7, 11, 15, 19 and 23. Newly diagnosed WHO grade 3 or 4 IDH1-mutant astrocytomas showing loss of nuclear ATRX were present in the donors. The samples were drawn from NOA16, a multicentre, single-arm, open-label phase I trial in Germany that tested a mutant IDH1 peptide vaccine in humans for the first time. Genomic DNA for TCRB sequencing was isolated from EDTA blood with the DNeasy Blood and Tissue Kit. Remarks on this clone: No cognate antigen has been identified for it. Base quality data are lacking; no much larger clone is found one base away.

The sequenced sample was PBMCs, obtained from a glioma patient whose treatment included an IDH1 peptide vaccine. This receptor was obtained from a woman younger than 45 with glioma. Some clones in this sample may be carry-over from other donors' samples. The rearrangement combines TRBV6-1 with TRBJ2-1; the D segment could be TRBD2, given 6 matching bases. The nucleotide sequence reads TGTGCCAGCAGTGAAGCGCGGGGCAATGAGCAGTTCTTC. It translates to CASSEARGNEQFF.